One and the same sample provided the 2 T cell receptor beta chains below, sequenced in a study of beta chain features in type 1 diabetes. Since all of the isolated RNA was reverse transcribed, expressed TCRB transcripts were what got sequenced. Using immunoSEQ multiplex PCR, the repertoire was profiled, and TCRdb retains in-frame clones only, with some absent. The sample consists of 130,000 to 150,000 clones, less than 15% of them appearing once. Antigen specificity for these receptors is unknown. The study, taken as a whole, reports: TCRB CDR3s were moderately but significantly shorter in Type 1 diabetes patients in all four CD4+ subsets.

Sequenced: central memory CD4+ T cells from blood. The receptors were sampled from a man between 18 and 29 years old with type 1 diabetes.

This clone was recorded a few times. The chain combines TRBV2 with TRBJ1-5; D is perhaps TRBD1 (6 bases). CDR1 and CDR2 (germline): SNHLY, FYNNEI. This CDR3 is built from 13 residues. V lost 4 bases and J lost 6, with 10 bases in between. The CDR3 DNA sequence: TGTGCCAGCAGTGTTGGGGGGCTTCAGCCCCAGCATTTT. Protein product: CASSVGGLQPQHF.

The table lists this clone with a few counts. This chain links TRBV29-1 with TRBJ2-7, with 9 positions matching TRBD1. Germline V lookup: CDR1 SQVTM, CDR2 ANQGSEA. J lost 6 bases, V lost 6 bases, and 9 bases had no gene match. This CDR3 is built from 13 residues. The CDR3 here is CSVAGQGDGEQYF. As DNA, the CDR3 is TGCAGCGTGGCGGGACAGGGTGATGGCGAGCAGTACTTC.